This TCR beta chain is drawn from a study of cytomegalovirus exposure and HLA in healthy donors. Study-wide context: When 350 to 500 donors were genotyped, roughly 82% of them were found to fall in the Caucasian-associated ancestry cluster. Points from the study as a whole: In a later analysis, fewer than 20,000 TCR beta sequences were associated with HLA alleles at 0.05 false discovery rate. In a later analysis, donors in an Asian-associated ancestry cluster reportedly had fewer N-insertions in productive TCRs than the cohort mean.

With regard to this clone: Its target is not known.

With V trimmed by 6 bases and J by 5 bases, 9 bases remained unmatched. The CDR3 has 14 amino acids. The germline CDR1 and CDR2 sequences are LNHDA and SQIVND (reference sequence). The PCR ran on 60 Vbeta and 13 Jbeta primers. TCRdb's table, derived via immunoSEQ multiplex PCR, lists solely in-frame clones and lacks some. Altogether 100,000 to 120,000 clones are present, nearly 80% being singletons, with the ten largest covering 1.3%. The receptor's source is a man aged 25-45 years in good health and CMV-seronegative. This chain links TRBV19 with TRBJ2-5; 7 bases match TRBD1. The source material was PBMCs. The CDR3 DNA follows: TGTGCCAGTAGCAAAGGACAGGCGGAGGAGACCCAGTACTTC. Protein sequence: CASSKGQAEETQYF. Using reference TRBV19 and TRBJ2-5 for the parts outside the CDR3, the full variable domain is DGGITQSPKYLFRKEGQNVTLSCEQNLNHDAMYWYRQDPGQGLRLIYYSQIVNDFQKGDIAEGYSVSREKKESFPLTVTSAQKNPTAFYLCASSKGQAEETQYFGPGTRLLVL.